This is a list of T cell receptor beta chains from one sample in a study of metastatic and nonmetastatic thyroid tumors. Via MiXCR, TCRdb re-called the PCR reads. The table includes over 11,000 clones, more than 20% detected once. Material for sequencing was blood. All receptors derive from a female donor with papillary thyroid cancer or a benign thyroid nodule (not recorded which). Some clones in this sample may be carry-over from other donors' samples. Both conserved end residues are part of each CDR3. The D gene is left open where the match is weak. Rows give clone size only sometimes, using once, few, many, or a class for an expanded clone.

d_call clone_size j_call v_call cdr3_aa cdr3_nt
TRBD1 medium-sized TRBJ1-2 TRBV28 CASSETGGYTF TGTGCCAGCAGTGAGACAGGGGGCTACACCTTC
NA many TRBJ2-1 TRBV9 CASSVAWGVREQFF TGTGCCAGCAGCGTGGCATGGGGGGTTCGTGAGCAGTTCTTC
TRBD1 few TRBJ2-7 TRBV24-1 CATSDPTGQGAGEQYF TGTGCCACCAGTGATCCGACGGGACAGGGGGCGGGAGAGCAGTACTTC
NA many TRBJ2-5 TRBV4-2 CASSQDLFGTETQYF TGTGCCAGCAGCCAAGATCTTTTCGGGACTGAGACCCAGTACTTC
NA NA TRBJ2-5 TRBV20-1 CSARDPPEGETQYF TGCAGTGCTAGAGATCCGCCCGAGGGGGAGACCCAGTACTTC
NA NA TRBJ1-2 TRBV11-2 CASSLAGAGNYGYTF TGTGCCAGCAGCTTAGCTGGGGCCGGAAACTATGGCTACACCTTC
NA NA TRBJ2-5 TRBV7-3 CASSLDSQETQYF TGTGCCAGCAGCTTGGACAGCCAAGAGACCCAGTACTTC
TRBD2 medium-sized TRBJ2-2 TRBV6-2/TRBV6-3 CASSWGTSINTGELFF TGTGCCAGCAGTTGGGGGACTAGTATAAACACCGGGGAGCTGTTTTTT
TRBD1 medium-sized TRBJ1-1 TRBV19 CASRYDRERGTEAFF TGTGCCAGTAGATATGACAGGGAAAGGGGGACTGAAGCTTTCTTT
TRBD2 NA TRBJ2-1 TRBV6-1 CASRKGLAGDNEQFF TGTGCCAGCAGGAAGGGACTAGCGGGGGACAATGAGCAGTTCTTC
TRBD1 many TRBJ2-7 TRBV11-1 CATRGDRGPYEQYF TGTGCCACCCGCGGGGACAGGGGCCCCTACGAGCAGTACTTC
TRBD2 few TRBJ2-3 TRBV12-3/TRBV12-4 CASSSTLAGTPWDTQYF TGTGCCAGCAGTTCGACACTAGCGGGTACCCCTTGGGATACGCAGTATTTT
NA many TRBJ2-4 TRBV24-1 CATSDAGFDKNIQYF TGTGCCACCAGTGACGCAGGGTTTGATAAAAACATTCAGTACTTC
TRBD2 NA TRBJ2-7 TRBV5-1 CASSSGTSVGFSEQYF TGCGCCAGCAGCTCGGGGACTAGCGTGGGCTTCTCCGAGCAGTACTTC
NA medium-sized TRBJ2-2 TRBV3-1 CASSPGVDTGELFF TGTGCCAGCAGCCCAGGCGTCGACACCGGGGAGCTGTTTTTT
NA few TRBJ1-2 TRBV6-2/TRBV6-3 CASTEGRRADGYTF TGTGCCAGCACCGAGGGGCGTCGGGCGGATGGCTACACCTTC
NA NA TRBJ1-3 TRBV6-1 CASNRGLNSGNTIYF TGTGCCAGCAATCGGGGACTAAACTCTGGAAACACCATATATTTT
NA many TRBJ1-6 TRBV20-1 CSARGEGSSYNSPLHF TGCAGTGCTAGAGGGGAGGGATCGTCCTATAATTCACCCCTCCACTTT
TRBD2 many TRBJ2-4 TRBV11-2 CASSLILAGGKKNIQYF TGTGCCAGCAGCTTAATATTGGCGGGGGGAAAAAAAAACATTCAGTACTTC
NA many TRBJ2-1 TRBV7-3 CASSRENNEQFF TGTGCCAGCAGCCGGGAAAACAATGAGCAGTTCTTC
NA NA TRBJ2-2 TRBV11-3 CASSPRTVITGELFF TGTGCCAGCAGCCCTCGGACGGTCATCACCGGGGAGCTGTTTTTT
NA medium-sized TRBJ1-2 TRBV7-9 CASSLQGGYGYTF TGTGCCAGCAGCTTACAGGGAGGGTATGGCTACACCTTC
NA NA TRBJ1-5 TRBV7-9 CASSFLGGNQPQHF TGTGCCAGCAGCTTCCTGGGCGGCAATCAGCCCCAGCATTTT
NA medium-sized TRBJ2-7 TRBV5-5 CASSSSGYEQYF TGTGCCAGCAGCTCATCTGGTTACGAGCAGTACTTC